The 28 T cell receptor beta chains in this list originate from one sample, sequenced in a study of blood T cells in healthy people across ages. For the second PCR, which ran for 7 to 11 cycles, a sample-barcoded 5' primer and a J-beta primer mix were used. One entry per CDR3 protein, called by TCRdb with MiXCR from the 5' RACE reads. The sample shows under 1,100,000 distinct CDR3 sequences, 25% of them seen only once. Another study also made use of these data, one on T cells of mothers and their children.

Sequencing was carried out using blood. The receptors here all came from a girl under 10 years old in good health.

Points on this clonotype: At one end the junction does not follow the germline gene, possibly because of a read error. The chain links TRBV2 to TRBJ2-5; TRBD1 matches at 9 bases. Germline CDR1 and CDR2: SNHLY and FYNNEI. This CDR3 is built from 12 residues. The CDR3 reads CASSGGTGQLDF. DNA for the CDR3: TGTGCCAGCAGCGGGGGGACAGGGCAATTGGACTTC.

This clonotype came up once. CDR3 protein: CASSSRGVFYF. In nucleotides, the CDR3 is TGTGCCAGCAGCTCGCGGGGGGTCTTCTACTTC. The chain uses TRBV7-2 and TRBJ2-5, with 8 positions matching TRBD2. From germline, CDR1 is SGHTA and CDR2 FQGNSA. CDR3 length equals 11 residues. V was clipped by 4 bases and J by 14 bases; unmatched bases: 6.

This clonotype was found a few times. The V gene is TRBV2, the J gene TRBJ2-3; the D is unclear. The V and J ends lost 4 bases and 0 bases respectively, with 17 bases between them. Germline-derived CDR1 and CDR2 are SNHLY and FYNNEI. The CDR3 loop spans 17 amino acids. CDR3 amino acids: CASSVFIDQASTDTQYF. The CDR3 DNA reads as TGTGCCAGCAGTGTTTTTATCGATCAGGCTAGCACAGATACGCAGTATTTT.

The chain has TRBV7-3 and TRBJ2-3; 11 bases line up with TRBD2. V shed 3 bases, J shed 4 bases, and the junction held 3 bases outside the gene matches. The V gene's germline CDR1 is SGHTA and CDR2 FQGTGA. This CDR3 comprises 15 residues. The CDR3 here is CASSFTSGSADTQYF. The CDR3, as DNA: TGTGCCAGCAGCTTTACTAGCGGGAGCGCAGATACGCAGTATTTT.

V usage is TRBV27 and J usage is TRBJ2-7, with 9 bases matching TRBD2. The CDR3 spans 14 residues. The trim removed 8 bases at V and 2 bases at J, leaving 7 bases unmatched. The germline gives CDR1 MNHEY, CDR2 SMNVEV (reference sequence). CDR3 in DNA: TGTGCCAGCTCCTCGCGGGAGGGCCCCTACGAGCAGTACTTC. Protein product: CASSSREGPYEQYF.

V gene TRBV6-2 or TRBV6-3 combines with J gene TRBJ2-6; D possibly corresponds to TRBD2 (5 bases). V was shortened by 7 bases and J by 0 bases, with 7 bases between the two germline ends. In germline, CDR1 is MNHEY, CDR2 SVGEGT. CDR3 length: 14 residues. CDR3 region: CASKGLSGANVLTF. For the CDR3, the DNA is TGTGCCAGCAAAGGACTCTCTGGGGCCAACGTCCTGACTTTC.

The V and J genes are TRBV27 and TRBJ2-7; TRBD1 matches at 9 bases. V lost 8 bases and J lost 6; bases outside the gene matches: 5. Per germline, CDR1 MNHEY and CDR2 SMNVEV (reference sequence). The CDR3 is 12 amino acids. The CDR3 is CASGYRGLEQYF. The CDR3 bases are TGTGCCAGCGGGTACAGGGGGCTCGAGCAGTACTTC.

This clonotype was detected only a few times. A read error may account for a junction end that differs from germline. The chain links TRBV12-3 or TRBV12-4 to TRBJ1-4; 11 nucleotides line up with TRBD1. This CDR3 region has 14 residues. CDR3 nucleotide sequence: TGTGCCCGCAGCACCGGGACAGGGGGAGAAAAACTGTTTTTT. Translation gives CARSTGTGGEKLFF.

This chain links TRBV27 with TRBJ2-5; maybe TRBD1 (7 bases). The J call is doubtful: the DNA matches TRBJ2-7 better. This CDR3 is 14 amino acids long. Germline V lookup: CDR1 MNHEY, CDR2 SMNVEV (reference sequence). The DNA for the CDR3 is TGTGCCAGCAGTGGGGGGACAGTTCTGGACGAGCAGTACTTC. It is translated as CASSGGTVLDEQYF.

This clonotype was seen only a few times. This chain joins TRBV10-3 and TRBJ2-5; D gene uncertain. Germline CDR1 is ENHRY and CDR2 is SYGVKD. This CDR3 spans 13 amino acids. V was trimmed by 3 bases and J by 1 base, leaving 6 bases between them. CDR3 bases: TGTGCCATCAGTGAAGTCATCCAAGAGACCCAGTACTTC. Translated: CAISEVIQETQYF.

In its sample, this clonotype was seen a few times. The chain combines TRBV7-9 with TRBJ1-2, with 8 bases that match TRBD1. The V and J ends lost 5 bases and 4 bases, in that order; junction bases with no gene match: 9. Germline loops: CDR1 SEHNR, CDR2 FQNEAQ (reference sequence). The CDR3 has 15 residues. CDR3 sequence: CASSPRNGQGYGYTF. CDR3 DNA: TGTGCCAGCAGCCCCAGAAACGGACAGGGCTATGGCTACACCTTC. Full variable domain (rest looked up from reference TRBV7-9 and TRBJ1-2): DTGVSQNPRHKITKRGQNVTFRCDPISEHNRLYWYRQTLGQGPEFLTYFQNEAQLEKSRLLSDRFSAERPKGSFSTLEIQRTEQGDSAMYLCASSPRNGQGYGYTFGSGTRLTVV.

The chain uses TRBV5-1 and TRBJ2-5; 7 bases match TRBD2. The CDR3 totals 15 residues. V lost 4 bases to trimming and J lost 3 bases; unmatched junction nucleotides: 9. Looked up from germline, CDR1 is SGHRS and CDR2 is YFSETQ. The CDR3 region is CASSPEVAGEETQYF. The CDR3 DNA is TGCGCCAGCAGCCCCGAAGTGGCGGGAGAAGAGACCCAGTACTTC. Full variable domain (remainder filled in from reference TRBV5-1 and TRBJ2-5): KAGVTQTPRYLIKTRGQQVTLSCSPISGHRSVSWYQQTPGQGLQFLFEYFSETQRNKGNFPGRFSGRQFSNSRSEMNVSTLELGDSALYLCASSPEVAGEETQYFGPGTRLLVL.

This clonotype was observed a handful of times. The chain links TRBV18 to TRBJ2-5, with 7 bases aligning to TRBD2. The V gene end was trimmed by 3 bases and the J gene end by 7 bases; junction bases not matched to a gene: 11. Per germline, CDR1 KGHSH and CDR2 LQKENI. This CDR3 region has 15 residues. The CDR3 loop reads CASSPRDSREGTQYF. The CDR3 coding sequence is TGTGCCAGCTCACCGAGGGACTCAAGGGAGGGGACCCAGTACTTC. Full variable domain (outside the CDR3, taken from reference TRBV18 and TRBJ2-5): NAGVMQNPRHLVRRRGQEARLRCSPMKGHSHVYWYRQLPEEGLKFMVYLQKENIIDESGMPKERFSAEFPKEGPSILRIQQVVRGDSAAYFCASSPRDSREGTQYFGPGTRLLVL.

This clonotype has only a few counts. V usage is TRBV18 and J usage is TRBJ2-7; D not resolved. Trimming left V 3 bases short and J 6 bases short, with 15 bases between. The CDR3 has 14 amino acids. The germline V gene has CDR1 KGHSH and CDR2 LQKENI. DNA for the CDR3: TGTGCCAGCTCACCCGCAGTTGAAGGGCCCGAGCAGTACTTC. This gives the protein CASSPAVEGPEQYF.

The V call is TRBV5-1, the J call TRBJ2-5; TRBD2 agrees at 8 bases. V lost 0 bases to trimming and J lost 7 bases; unmatched junction nucleotides: 17. Germline V gene data show CDR1 as SGHRS and CDR2 as YFSETQ. The CDR3 length is 18 residues. CDR3 amino acids: CASSLDGSGASKSWTQYF. CDR3 DNA: TGCGCCAGCAGCTTGGATGGTAGCGGGGCCTCAAAAAGTTGGACCCAGTACTTC.

The V call is TRBV28, the J call TRBJ1-6; weak D call: TRBD1 (5 bases). The CDR3 consists of 13 residues. Germline V gene lookup returns CDR1 MDHEN and CDR2 SYDVKM. Trimming left V 7 bases short and J 7 bases short, with 11 bases between. This CDR3 reads CASKGSDNSPLHF. CDR3 DNA: TGTGCCAGCAAGGGGTCGGACAATTCACCCCTCCACTTT.

The CDR3 sequence is CSARDWFLREGNSADTQYF. The CDR3 DNA reads as TGCAGTGCTAGAGATTGGTTTTTGCGGGAGGGGAATAGCGCAGATACGCAGTATTTT. This chain links TRBV20-1 with TRBJ2-3; 9 bases map to TRBD2. Germline loops: CDR1 DFQATT, CDR2 SNEGSKA (reference sequence). There are 19 residues in the CDR3. After removal of 0 bases from V and 4 bases from J, the junction contained 17 bases not matched to a gene.

J is TRBJ2-1 and V is TRBV6-5; D might be TRBD1 or TRBD2, each matching 5 bases. The CDR3 is 11 amino acids. CDR1 and CDR2 (germline): MNHEY, SVGAGI. Between the trimmed V and J ends, which lost 8 bases and 8 bases, there was a span of 10 bases. The CDR3 loop is CASVVGDEQFF. In nucleotides, the CDR3 is TGTGCCAGCGTAGTGGGGGATGAGCAGTTCTTC.

The rearrangement links TRBV20-1 to TRBJ2-7, with D possibly being TRBD2 (6 bases). This CDR3 region has 14 residues. Germline values: CDR1 DFQATT, CDR2 SNEGSKA (reference sequence). V dropped 3 bases and J dropped 7 bases, with 19 bases sitting between them. In DNA, the CDR3 is TGCAGTGCTAGGCAGGGTGGGAGGACTGAAGAGCAGTACTTC. Translated, it gives CSARQGGRTEEQYF.

The chain carries TRBV29-1 and TRBJ2-3; D is undetermined. The germline gives CDR1 SQVTM, CDR2 ANQGSEA. V shed 4 bases and J shed 6 bases, with 8 bases lying between them. This CDR3 has 11 residues. CDR3 bases: TGCAGCGTTGCCCCGTTGGATACGCAGTATTTT. Translated: CSVAPLDTQYF.

The chain recombines TRBV29-1 with TRBJ1-1, with TRBD1 matching 7 bases. CDR3 length: 12 amino acids. V shed 5 bases and J 5 bases; nucleotides not matched to a gene: 5. Germline V gives CDR1 SQVTM, CDR2 ANQGSEA. The CDR3 sequence: CSVQTGRTEAFF. Written as DNA, the CDR3 is TGCAGCGTTCAGACAGGGCGGACTGAAGCTTTCTTT. Based on the CDR3 plus reference TRBV29-1 and TRBJ1-1, the full variable domain is SAVISQKPSRDICQRGTSLTIQCQVDSQVTMMFWYRQQPGQSLTLIATANQGSEATYESGFVIDKFPISRPNLTFSTLTVSNMSPEDSSIYLCSVQTGRTEAFFGQGTRLTVV.

V is TRBV24-1 and J is TRBJ2-7; no reliable D call. The length of the CDR3 is 14 residues. Trimming took off 0 bases at V and 7 bases at J, with 12 bases between the two ends. Germline V gene lookup returns CDR1 KGHDR and CDR2 SFDVKD. This CDR3 reads CATSDLQTGGEQYF. DNA for the CDR3: TGTGCCACCAGTGATTTGCAAACGGGCGGTGAGCAGTACTTC.

V usage is TRBV9 and J usage is TRBJ2-5; the match to TRBD1 covers 9 bases. Germline V gene data show CDR1 as SGDLS and CDR2 as YYNGEE. V lost 3 bases, J lost 0 bases, and 6 bases stayed unmatched. The CDR3 is 16 residues long. This chain's CDR3 is CASSALGTGYQETQYF. In nucleotides, the CDR3 is TGTGCCAGCAGCGCCTTGGGGACAGGGTACCAAGAGACCCAGTACTTC.

In its sample, this clonotype was seen many times. This chain joins TRBV29-1 and TRBJ2-1; TRBD2 matches at 8 bases. Trimming took 0 bases from V and 4 from J; bases not matched to a gene: 8. Per germline, CDR1 SQVTM and CDR2 ANQGSEA. The CDR3 covers 16 residues. The CDR3 DNA reads TGCAGCGTTGAAGACCCACCGGGGGGGTTATACAATGAGCAGTTCTTC. Amino acids: CSVEDPPGGLYNEQFF.

This clonotype appeared a few times. The chain carries TRBV27 and TRBJ2-1, with D uncertain. The germline V and J ends were trimmed by 7 bases and 0 bases, with 13 bases remaining between them. The CDR3 has 15 amino acids. CDR1 is MNHEY, CDR2 SMNVEV, per germline (reference sequence). The CDR3 DNA follows: TGTGCCAGCAACATACTGTTAAGCTCCTACAATGAGCAGTTCTTC. Amino acids: CASNILLSSYNEQFF.

This chain uses TRBV29-1 with TRBJ1-5, with TRBD1 identical over 7 bases. V lost 3 bases and J lost 3; bases outside the gene matches: 5. CDR1 is SQVTM, CDR2 ANQGSEA, per germline. This CDR3 is 14 amino acids long. DNA of the CDR3: TGCAGCGTTGATGGTGACAGGGACAATCAGCCCCAGCATTTT. This gives the protein CSVDGDRDNQPQHF. The full variable domain, its missing parts supplied by reference TRBV29-1 and TRBJ1-5, is SAVISQKPSRDICQRGTSLTIQCQVDSQVTMMFWYRQQPGQSLTLIATANQGSEATYESGFVIDKFPISRPNLTFSTLTVSNMSPEDSSIYLCSVDGDRDNQPQHFGDGTRLSIL.

This clonotype was picked up a small number of times. CDR3 in DNA: TGTGCCAGCAGTGGTAGCGGGACGTCCTACGAGCAGTACTTC. Translating it yields CASSGSGTSYEQYF. The chain employs TRBV12-3 or TRBV12-4 and TRBJ2-5; 8 nucleotides line up with TRBD2. Matching the DNA end better, TRBJ2-7 makes the J call doubtful. The CDR3 has 14 residues.

The J gene is TRBJ2-5, the V gene TRBV29-1, with D hard to call. V was pared by 5 bases and J by 5 bases, with 6 bases between. The CDR3 spans 10 residues. From germline, CDR1 is SQVTM and CDR2 ANQGSEA. The CDR3 region is CSVSHETQYF. The CDR3 nucleotides read TGCAGCGTTAGTCACGAGACCCAGTACTTC. The full variable domain, its missing parts supplied by reference TRBV29-1 and TRBJ2-5, is SAVISQKPSRDICQRGTSLTIQCQVDSQVTMMFWYRQQPGQSLTLIATANQGSEATYESGFVIDKFPISRPNLTFSTLTVSNMSPEDSSIYLCSVSHETQYFGPGTRLLVL.